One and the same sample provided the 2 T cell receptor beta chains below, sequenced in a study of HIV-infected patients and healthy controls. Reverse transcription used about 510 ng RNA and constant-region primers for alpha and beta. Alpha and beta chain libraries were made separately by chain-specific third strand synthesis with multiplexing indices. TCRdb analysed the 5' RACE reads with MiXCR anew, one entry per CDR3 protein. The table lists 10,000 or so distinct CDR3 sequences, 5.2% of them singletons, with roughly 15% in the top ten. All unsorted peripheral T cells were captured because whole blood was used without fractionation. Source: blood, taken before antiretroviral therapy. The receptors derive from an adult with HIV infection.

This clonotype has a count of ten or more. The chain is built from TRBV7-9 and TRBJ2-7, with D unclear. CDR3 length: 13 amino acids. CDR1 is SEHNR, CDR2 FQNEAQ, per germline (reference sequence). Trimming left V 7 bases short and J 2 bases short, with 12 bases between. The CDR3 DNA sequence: TGTGCCAGCACCCCCGGATACACCTACGAGCAGTACTTC. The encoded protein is CASTPGYTYEQYF.

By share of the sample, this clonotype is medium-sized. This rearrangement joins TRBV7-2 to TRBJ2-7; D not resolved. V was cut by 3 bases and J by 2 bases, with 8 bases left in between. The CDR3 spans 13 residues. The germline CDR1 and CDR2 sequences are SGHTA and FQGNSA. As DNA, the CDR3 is TGTGCCAGCAGCTTCAAAGCCCCCTACGAGCAGTACTTC. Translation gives CASSFKAPYEQYF.